The TCR beta chain described here comes from a study of Ad26.COV2.S vaccination and SARS-CoV-2 variants. Background on the study: Enrolled in COV1001, the donor was in the Ad26.COV2.S trial arm, which received the vaccine.

Described treatment: 15 to 20 received Ad26.COV2.S at low or high dose, single or two shots; about five received placebo; per-sample allocation not given. The samples date from day 63 after the first vaccine or placebo injection. CDR1 is GTSNPN and CDR2 is SVGIG in the germline V gene (reference sequence). The CDR3 is 15 amino acids. The V and J ends lost 0 bases and 4 bases, in that order; junction bases with no gene match: 9. Only in-frame clones appear in the TCRdb table, and some are missing; sequencing was by immunoSEQ multiplex PCR. This sample has 400,000 to 450,000 clones; about 90% occur once, and the top ten carry approximately 1.7%.

The rearrangement joins TRBV30 to TRBJ2-7; 7 bases align to TRBD1. The starting material was peripheral blood, obtained in a trial of Ad26.COV2.S vaccine versus placebo. The sequence was obtained from a person aged 18-65 years who received the Ad26.COV2.S COVID-19 vaccine or a placebo. The CDR3 protein is CAWSVGVRGKYEQYF. CDR3 in DNA: TGTGCCTGGAGTGTAGGGGTCAGGGGGAAATACGAGCAGTACTTC.